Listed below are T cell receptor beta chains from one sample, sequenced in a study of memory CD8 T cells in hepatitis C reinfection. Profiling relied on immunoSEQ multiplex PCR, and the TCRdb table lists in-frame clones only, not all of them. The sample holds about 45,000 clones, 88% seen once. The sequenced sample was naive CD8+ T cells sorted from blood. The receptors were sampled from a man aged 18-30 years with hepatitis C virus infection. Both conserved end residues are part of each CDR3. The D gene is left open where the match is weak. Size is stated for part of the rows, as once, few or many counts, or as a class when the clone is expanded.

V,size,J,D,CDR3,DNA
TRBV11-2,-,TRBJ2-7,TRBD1,CASSLDFLDRGSYEQYF,TGTGCCAGCAGCTTAGATTTTTTGGACAGGGGTTCCTACGAGCAGTACTTC
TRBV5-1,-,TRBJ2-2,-,CASSLVMTGDTGELFF,TGCGCCAGCAGCTTGGTTATGACAGGCGACACCGGGGAGCTGTTTTTT
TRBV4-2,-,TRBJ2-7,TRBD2,CASSPGLAGESYEQYF,TGTGCCAGCAGCCCGGGACTAGCGGGAGAGTCCTACGAGCAGTACTTC
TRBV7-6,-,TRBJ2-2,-,CASSQEGGHANTGELFF,TGTGCCAGCAGCCAGGAAGGCGGACATGCGAACACCGGGGAGCTGTTTTTT
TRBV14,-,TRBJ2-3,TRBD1,CASSQGQGILTDTQYF,TGTGCCAGCAGCCAGGGACAGGGGATTCTCACAGATACGCAGTATTTT
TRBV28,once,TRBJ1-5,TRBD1,CASGQDQPQHF,TGTGCCAGTGGACAGGATCAGCCCCAGCATTTT
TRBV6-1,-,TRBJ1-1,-,CASTLAGDTEAFF,TGTGCCAGCACCTTGGCAGGGGACACTGAAGCTTTCTTT
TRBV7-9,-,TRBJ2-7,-,CASSSTRTPIYEQYF,TGTGCCAGCAGCTCCACGCGGACACCGATCTACGAGCAGTACTTC
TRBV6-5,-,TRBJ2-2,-,CASSFPAGELFF,TGTGCCAGCAGTTTCCCCGCCGGGGAGCTGTTTTTT
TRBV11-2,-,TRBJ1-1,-,CASSLDKGFEAFF,TGTGCCAGCAGCTTAGATAAGGGGTTTGAAGCTTTCTTT
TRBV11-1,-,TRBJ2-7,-,CASSLSGQGPAAEQYF,TGTGCCAGCAGCTTATCGGGGCAGGGGCCTGCCGCCGAGCAGTACTTC
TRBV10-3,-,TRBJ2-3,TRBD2,CAISEGALAVSTDAQYF,TGTGCCATCAGTGAGGGGGCCCTAGCGGTGAGCACAGATGCGCAGTATTTT
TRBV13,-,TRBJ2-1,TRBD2,CASSLSREGLYNEQFF,TGTGCCAGCAGCTTAAGCCGGGAGGGCCTATACAATGAGCAGTTCTTC
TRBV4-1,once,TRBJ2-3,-,CASSPLTGADTQYF,TGCGCCAGCAGCCCATTAACGGGGGCAGATACGCAGTATTTT
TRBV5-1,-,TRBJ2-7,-,CASSPPAIGDRDEQYF,TGCGCCAGCAGCCCTCCAGCGATAGGGGATCGGGACGAGCAGTACTTC
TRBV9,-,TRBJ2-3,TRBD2,CASSPGLAGGEDTQYF,TGTGCCAGCAGCCCGGGACTAGCGGGAGGGGAAGATACGCAGTATTTT
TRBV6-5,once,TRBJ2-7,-,CASSYAQGFSYEQYF,TGTGCCAGCAGTTACGCTCAGGGGTTTTCCTACGAGCAGTACTTC
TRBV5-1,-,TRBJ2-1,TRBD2,CASSLVGTSVNEQFF,TGCGCCAGCAGCTTGGTCGGGACTAGCGTAAATGAGCAGTTCTTC
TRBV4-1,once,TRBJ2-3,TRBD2,CASSQERRGSTDTQYF,TGCGCCAGCAGCCAAGAAAGGCGGGGGAGCACAGATACGCAGTATTTT
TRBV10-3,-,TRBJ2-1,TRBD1,CAISDSGTGLHEQFF,TGTGCCATCAGTGATTCCGGGACAGGGCTGCATGAGCAGTTCTTC
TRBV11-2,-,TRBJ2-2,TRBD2,CASIPPLSGRANTGELFF,TGTGCCAGCATCCCCCCCCTTAGCGGGCGTGCGAACACCGGGGAGCTGTTTTTT
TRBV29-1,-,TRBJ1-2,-,CSVRDTSYGYTF,TGCAGCGTTAGGGACACATCCTATGGCTACACCTTC
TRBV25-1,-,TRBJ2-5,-,CASSQPEITTAETQYF,TGTGCCAGCAGCCAACCCGAAATTACGACAGCGGAGACCCAGTACTTC
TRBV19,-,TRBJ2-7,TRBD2,CASGPVASGSREQYF,TGTGCCAGTGGACCGGTGGCTAGCGGGAGTCGCGAGCAGTACTTC
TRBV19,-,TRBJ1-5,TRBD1,CASSYTTGAADQPQHF,TGTGCCAGTAGCTACACGACAGGGGCTGCGGATCAGCCCCAGCATTTT
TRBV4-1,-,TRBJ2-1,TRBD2,CASSQVRTSSDEQFF,TGCGCCAGCAGCCAAGTAAGGACTAGCTCAGATGAGCAGTTCTTC
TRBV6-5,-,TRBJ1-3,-,CASSYYNSLSGNTIYF,TGTGCCAGCAGTTATTATAACAGTCTATCAGGAAACACCATATATTTT
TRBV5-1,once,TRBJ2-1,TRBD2,CASTVSGSDEQFF,TGCGCCAGCACGGTTAGCGGGAGCGATGAGCAGTTCTTC
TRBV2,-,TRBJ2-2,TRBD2,CASSDVTAGGRNTGELFF,TGTGCCAGCAGTGACGTAACAGCGGGGGGACGGAACACCGGGGAGCTGTTTTTT
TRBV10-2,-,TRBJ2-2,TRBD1,CASSESDRGTGELFF,TGCGCCAGCAGTGAGTCAGACAGGGGCACCGGGGAGCTGTTTTTT
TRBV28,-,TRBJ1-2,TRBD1,CASRKQTGGNYGYTF,TGTGCCAGCAGGAAACAAACAGGGGGCAATTATGGCTACACCTTC